This T cell receptor beta chain was sequenced for a study of T-cell reconstitution after alpha-beta-depleted transplantation in children. Study outcomes and limitations: Several hundred expanded graft clones reportedly supplied alpha-beta T cells about two months after transplant.

This clonotype came up a few times. Its antigen is currently unknown. TCRbeta library preparation incorporated unique molecular identifiers. Via MiXCR, TCRdb re-called the PCR reads, giving one row per CDR3 protein. The sample includes more than 500,000 distinct CDR3 sequences, 11% of them seen just once. This clonotype was sampled from a female patient aged 2-9 years who had a stem cell transplant for aplastic anemia, so the T cells may come from the graft donor. Sequenced here: PBMCs, mostly from graft donor cells, sampled 180 days after TCRalphabeta/CD19-depleted stem cell transplant.

The DNA for the CDR3 is TGTGCCAGCAGCTTAGCGAGGTACACGCCTCTAAAACGCGGTGCAACTAATGAAAAACTGTTTTTT. This gives the protein CASSLARYTPLKRGATNEKLFF. The rearrangement uses TRBV7-4 and TRBJ1-4; no firm D call. Germline V gene lookup returns CDR1 SGHVT and CDR2 SQSDAQ. The CDR3 sequence is 22 residues long. V gave up 0 bases and J gave up 0 bases, with 26 bases separating them.